One sample yielded the 4 T cell receptor beta chains listed below, sequenced in a study of immune reconstitution after stem cell transplant in scleroderma. TCRdb passed the RT-PCR reads through MiXCR, listing each CDR3 protein once. The sample carries 3,000 to 4,000 distinct CDR3 sequences, roughly 5.7% recorded once. This material was obtained before or after autologous hematopoietic stem cell transplantation (not recorded which). The receptors stem from a female donor with systemic sclerosis.

This clonotype was seen a few times. The chain employs TRBV5-1 and TRBJ2-7, with D tentatively TRBD1 or TRBD2 (5 bases each). V lost 0 bases to trimming and J lost 2 bases, with 21 bases between them. The CDR3 spans 18 residues. In germline, CDR1 is SGHRS, CDR2 YFSETQ. CDR3 sequence reads: CASSLDSTSGTNAYEQYF. The CDR3 nucleotides read TGCGCCAGCAGCTTGGATAGTACTTCCGGGACGAATGCCTACGAGCAGTACTTC.

This clonotype was seen at least ten times. V gene TRBV5-1 combines with J gene TRBJ1-2; 8 bases match TRBD1. The CDR3 has 13 amino acids. Germline loops: CDR1 SGHRS, CDR2 YFSETQ. V lost 4 bases, J lost 7 bases, and 6 bases stayed unmatched. CDR3 nucleotides: TGCGCCAGCAGCCAACAGGGGGTTGGTGGCTACACCTTC. Translated, it gives CASSQQGVGGYTF.

In its sample, this clonotype was seen once. The chain uses TRBV29-1 and TRBJ1-1; D call uncertain. V was shortened by 7 bases and J by 3 bases, with 12 bases between the two germline ends. The CDR3 loop spans 12 amino acids. Germline lookup yields CDR1 SQVTM and CDR2 ANQGSEA. The CDR3 region is CSGVTWDTEAFF. The CDR3 DNA sequence: TGCAGCGGGGTGACCTGGGACACTGAAGCTTTCTTT.

This clonotype qualifies as medium-sized. The V call is TRBV24-1, the J call TRBJ1-5, with no clear D. Trimming pared 5 bases from V and 0 bases from J, leaving 4 bases between. The CDR3 is made up of 13 amino acids. Germline CDR1 reads KGHDR; CDR2 reads SFDVKD. The DNA of the CDR3 is TGTGCCACCAGTGTAACTAGCAATCAGCCCCAGCATTTT. As protein: CATSVTSNQPQHF.